The 5 T cell receptor beta chains in this list originate from one sample, sequenced in a study. TCRdb independently ran MiXCR on the 5' RACE reads; one entry per CDR3 protein. The data hold 10,000 to 15,000 distinct CDR3 sequences, with about 22% observed a single time. The sequencing sample was made of naive CD4+ T cells sorted from blood. Specified subset: naive CD4+ T cells, CD4+CD45RA+CD25-. The source is a female donor with breast cancer.

The CDR3 region has the DNA TGCAGTGCTGGGAGACAGGGTTACACTGAAGCTTTCTTT. It yields the protein CSAGRQGYTEAFF. This rearrangement joins TRBV20-1 to TRBJ1-1, with TRBD1 identical over 7 bases. Germline lookup yields CDR1 DFQATT and CDR2 SNEGSKA (reference sequence). The CDR3 length is 13 residues. The junction had 6 bases not matched to a gene; V was cut back by 5 bases and J by 3 bases.

In this sample, this clonotype is medium-sized. The chain couples TRBV18 to TRBJ2-1; D gene unclear. Trimming left V 4 bases short and J 5 bases short, with 6 bases between. The CDR3 is 12 residues long. Germline V gives CDR1 KGHSH, CDR2 LQKENI. The CDR3 bases are TGTGCCAGCTCACGTAGTAACAATGAGCAGTTCTTC. Protein sequence: CASSRSNNEQFF.

A few counts support this clonotype. Being one base from a much bigger clone, this may be a read error. This sequence joins TRBV7-2 and TRBJ1-5; no reliable D call. The CDR3 length is 15 residues. The V and J ends lost 1 base and 4 bases respectively, with 11 bases between them. CDR1 SGHTA and CDR2 FQGNSA come from the germline V gene. The CDR3 DNA reads as TGTGCCAGCAGCTTAGGCGGTCAGTTGAATCAGCCCCAGCATTTT. Its translation: CASSLGGQLNQPQHF.

This clonotype was picked up one time. The chain uses TRBV29-1 and TRBJ1-1; TRBD1 matches 8 bases. With V trimmed by 6 bases and J by 4 bases, 19 bases remained unmatched. Germline V gene sequence: CDR1 SQVTM, CDR2 ANQGSEA. CDR3 length: 17 amino acids. DNA for the CDR3: TGCAGCGTCCAATTCGGACAGGGTTTGACTGGGGGCACTGAAGCTTTCTTT. It codes for CSVQFGQGLTGGTEAFF.

As regards this clonotype: The CDR3 does not close with the conserved phenylalanine or tryptophan, likely indicating a read error. The chain links TRBV20-1 to TRBJ1-1; D is unclear. CDR1 and CDR2 from the germline V gene are DFQATT and SNEGSKA (reference sequence). The CDR3 runs to 13 residues. In DNA, the CDR3 is TGCAGCGCTGATCTTTCCGGGGACACTGAAGCTTTCCTT. Protein: CSADLSGDTEAFL.